This TCR beta chain was recorded in a study of Ad26.COV2.S vaccination and SARS-CoV-2 variants (dated by TCRdb to the early 2020s). With regard to the full study: Donors in the vaccine arm were drawn from COV1001, a phase I-IIa trial of Ad26.COV2.S in healthy adults that was multicentre, randomized, double-blind and placebo-controlled. Trial participants were randomized into five groups of five, in which low-dose or high-dose Ad26.COV2.S was given once or twice, or placebo was given on both occasions. The specificity and breadth of SARS-CoV-2-reactive T cell receptors after Ad26.COV2.S vaccination were assessed by TCRbeta repertoire sequencing. Throughout the experiments and outcome assessment, investigators stayed blinded to trial group allocation. Ad26.COV2.S was administered intramuscularly at a dose of 5x10^10 or 1x10^11 viral particles, either as one shot or as two shots given 56 days apart. A total of some 30 samples were included in the TCR-sequenced set, comprising some 20 Ad26.COV2.S vaccine recipients, 5 placebo recipients and 8 SARS-CoV-2 convalescent individuals. Results the study describes overall, beyond this receptor: Substantial breadth of spike-specific CD8+ and CD4+ T cell responses was reported after vaccination. The authors noted that total T cell responses may have been underestimated by the TCR breadth and depth analyses. The study lacked the statistical power to compare responses across vaccine doses or regimens. Compared with placebo recipients, Ad26.COV2.S recipients showed higher spike-specific TCR breadth (P = 0.0014). Vaccine and placebo recipients had similar non-spike TCR breadth, a finding consistent with the vaccine containing only spike.

This clone was observed many times. Its antigen remains undetermined. Base qualities were left out, and no much larger clone turns up one base away. The intended sense of this specimen's treatment or condition label: roughly 18 received Ad26.COV2.S at low or high dose, single or two shots; roughly five received placebo; per-sample allocation not given. Repertoires of vaccine and placebo recipients were sequenced from samples collected on day 63 after the first injection. In Cohort 1b, about two dozen adults aged 18-55 years were enrolled at a single site in Boston, USA, between 29 July and 7 August 2020. Ad26.COV2.S was a replication-incompetent adenovirus type 26 vector expressing a prefusion-stabilized SARS-CoV-2 spike protein from the original Wuhan strain. TCRbeta CDR3 regions were sequenced with the immunoSEQ Assay. After extraction, genomic DNA underwent amplification by bias-controlled multiplex PCR, followed by high-throughput sequencing. Per the original workflow: Collapsing and filtering of sequences were performed to quantify the absolute abundance of each unique TCRbeta CDR3 region. T cell fraction was estimated by normalizing TCRbeta template counts to usable DNA, which was measured by amplifying reference genes present in all nucleated cells. Repertoire TCRs were annotated as SARS-CoV-2-specific by exact matching of V gene, CDR3 amino acid sequence and J gene to a known reactive TCR set. The reference SARS-CoV-2 TCR set came from MIRA and was filtered for enrichment in COVID-19-positive ImmuneCODE repertoires, removing public or cross-reactive TCRs. Based on the MIRA antigens, annotated TCRs were further analysed at the level of specific ORF or position within ORF. Breadth was defined as the number of annotated unique rearrangements divided by the total number of unique productive rearrangements, and depth was defined as the summed frequency of the annotated unique rearrangements. Two-sided Wilcoxon rank-sum tests were applied when comparing TCR breadth between groups. Sourced from immuneACCESS, this table was stored by TCRdb with only in-frame sequences that have V and J called. A share of the clones is absent; for the studies checked, an unresolved V gene accounts for under half, and the remainder has no known explanation. V and J calls and clone size come straight from that table; D and trimming were deduced from the DNA. In this sample the table shows hundreds of thousands of clones, around 92% of which occur a single time. The top ten hold 1.5% of the sample.

Counted from cysteine to phenylalanine, this CDR3 has 13 amino acids. The read is trimmed to its CDR3 DNA, 39 bases read in frame from base 1. CDR1 is given as SGHAT and CDR2 as FQNNGV, both from the germline V gene. V loses 8 bases of germline sequence and J loses 3 bases, and the interval between the two ends is 13 bases. The origin of this receptor is a person aged 18-65 years who received the Ad26.COV2.S COVID-19 vaccine or a placebo. Source: peripheral blood, taken in a trial of Ad26.COV2.S vaccine versus placebo. The sequence is built from TRBV11-2 and TRBJ1-1; TRBD1 might be the D gene, on 6 matching bases. The DNA sequence is as follows: TGTGCCAGCGGTATGAACAGGGACACTGAAGCTTTCTTT. It translates to CASGMNRDTEAFF.